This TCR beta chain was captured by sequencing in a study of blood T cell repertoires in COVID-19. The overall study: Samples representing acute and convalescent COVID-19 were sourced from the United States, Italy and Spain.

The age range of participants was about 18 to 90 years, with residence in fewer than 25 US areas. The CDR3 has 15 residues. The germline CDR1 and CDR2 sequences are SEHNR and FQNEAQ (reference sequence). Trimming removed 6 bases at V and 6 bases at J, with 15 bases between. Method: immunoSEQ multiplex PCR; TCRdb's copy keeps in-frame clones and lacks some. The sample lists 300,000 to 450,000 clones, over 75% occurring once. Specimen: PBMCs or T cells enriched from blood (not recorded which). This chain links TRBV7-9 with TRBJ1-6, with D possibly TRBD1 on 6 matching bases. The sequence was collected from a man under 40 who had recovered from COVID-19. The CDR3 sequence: CASSSLAGVNSPLHF. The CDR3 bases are TGTGCCAGCAGTTCATTGGCAGGGGTTAATTCACCCCTCCACTTT.